The present T cell receptor (beta chain) was sequenced within a study of tumor-infiltrating lymphocytes in primary liver carcinoma. Broader study findings: Lower overlap was observed for tumor-adjacent and tumor-blood pairs relative to tumor region pairs.

To note about this clonotype: No antigen is known for it. A junction boundary mismatches the germline segment, possibly from a read error.

Both RNA and DNA were isolated together from about 19-30 mg of bulk tissue that had not been sorted. Treatment-naive at the time, the patients had chronic HBV infection. Making TCR beta cDNA involved approximately 480 ng total RNA and a constant-region primer. Slightly modified ARM-PCR, run as three nested multiplex PCR rounds, produced the TCR beta libraries. Each CDR3 protein gets one entry after TCRdb re-called the multiplex PCR reads with MiXCR. The profile shows some 43,000 distinct CDR3 sequences, about three quarters of them singletons. The sequencing sample was made of liver tumor tissue from sampling region 5. Stated subset: tumor region T5, tumor centre. This receptor was obtained from a man aged 35-49 years with primary liver carcinoma and hepatitis B virus infection.

The CDR3 sequence: CVSSLGGNRETQYF. The CDR3 DNA follows: TGTGTCAGCAGCTTAGGGGGTAATCGGGAGACCCAGTACTTC. The V and J genes are TRBV7-8 and TRBJ2-5; TRBD1 might be the D (6 bases). There are 14 residues in the CDR3. Germline V gene lookup returns CDR1 SGHVS and CDR2 FQNEAQ. The full variable domain, completed using reference TRBV7-8 and TRBJ2-5, is GAGVSQSPRYKVAKRGQDVALRCDPISGHVSLFWYQQALGQGPEFLTYFQNEAQLDKSGLPSDRFFAERPEGSVSTLKIQRTQQEDSAVYLCVSSLGGNRETQYFGPGTRLLVL.